The 15 T cell receptor beta chains presented below share a single source sample, sequenced in a study of blood T cell repertoires in COVID-19. Sequenced by immunoSEQ multiplex PCR; TCRdb stores in-frame clones only, minus some. There are 110,000 or so clones in the sample; about 86% occur only once, and 6% to 9.5% lies in the top ten. Sequencing was done on a sample of peripheral blood. Receptors were obtained from a man aged 70-80 years who had recovered from COVID-19.

V gene TRBV6-5 combines with J gene TRBJ1-5, with 9 bases fitting TRBD1. The CDR3 loop spans 13 amino acids. Unmatched junction bases numbered 8, after V lost 8 bases and J lost 9 bases. The V gene's germline CDR1 is MNHEY and CDR2 SVGAGI. CDR3 nucleotide sequence: TGTGCCAGCGGCCGGGACAGGGAACTGCCCCAGCATTTT. Protein sequence: CASGRDRELPQHF.

J is TRBJ2-7 and V is TRBV5-4; D is possibly TRBD2 (5 bases). Deletions cut 0 bases from V and 1 base from J, with 17 bases between. Germline V gene lookup returns CDR1 SGHNT and CDR2 YYREEE (reference sequence). This CDR3 has 17 amino acids. The CDR3, as DNA: TGTGCCAGCAGCTTGGGAGGAGGAAGCGGAGCTTCCTACGAGCAGTACTTC. Residues: CASSLGGGSGASYEQYF. The complete variable domain, with remaining parts taken from reference TRBV5-4 and TRBJ2-7, reads ETGVTQSPTHLIKTRGQQVTLRCSSQSGHNTVSWYQQALGQGPQFIFQYYREEENGRGNFPPRFSGLQFPNYSSELNVNALELDDSALYLCASSLGGGSGASYEQYFGPGTRLTVT.

The chain uses TRBV19 and TRBJ2-1; 8 positions agree with TRBD2. The V gene end was trimmed by 2 bases and the J gene end by 6 bases; junction bases not matched to a gene: 6. In germline, CDR1 is LNHDA, CDR2 SQIVND (reference sequence). The CDR3 contains 15 residues. In DNA, the CDR3 is TGTGCCAGTAGTATACCAGCGGGAGTCGGCAATGAGCAGTTCTTC. Translated, it gives CASSIPAGVGNEQFF.

The chain has TRBV5-4 and TRBJ2-7; 8 nucleotides agree with TRBD1. Germline CDR1 SGHNT, CDR2 YYREEE (reference sequence). Trimming removed 0 bases from V and 2 bases from J; junction bases left unmatched: 1. The CDR3 sequence is 14 residues long. The chain's CDR3 is CASSLGQGPYEQYF. The CDR3 DNA reads as TGTGCCAGCAGCTTGGGACAGGGGCCCTACGAGCAGTACTTC.

The chain employs TRBV5-4 and TRBJ1-1; 7 bases align to TRBD1. The V gene's germline CDR1 is SGHNT and CDR2 YYREEE (reference sequence). The CDR3 contains 15 residues. V lost 1 base, J lost 3 bases, and 6 bases stayed unmatched. The CDR3 is CASSLPTGVYTEAFF. DNA for the CDR3: TGTGCCAGCAGCTTGCCAACAGGGGTGTACACTGAAGCTTTCTTT.

CDR3 DNA: TGCAGTGCCTGGTTGACTGAGACCCAGTACTTC. Translated, it gives CSAWLTETQYF. The V gene is TRBV20-1, the J gene TRBJ2-5; D remains unclear. The germline gives CDR1 DFQATT, CDR2 SNEGSKA (reference sequence). The V gene lost 6 bases and the J gene lost 5 bases, with 10 bases spanning the gap. CDR3 length equals 11 residues.

The chain uses TRBV6-4 and TRBJ2-3; a possible D gene is TRBD1 (6 bases). The CDR3 covers 15 residues. Germline lookup yields CDR1 MRHNA and CDR2 SNTAGT. Trimming took 5 bases from V and 0 from J, leaving 12 bases between them. The DNA for the CDR3 is TGTGCCAGCAGTCCCGACAGGTGGAGCACAGATACGCAGTATTTT. This sequence encodes CASSPDRWSTDTQYF.

This chain links TRBV5-4 with TRBJ2-5; unclear D gene. V was clipped by 1 base and J by 0 bases, with 4 bases between them. CDR1 SGHNT and CDR2 YYREEE come from the germline V gene (reference sequence). The CDR3 loop spans 13 amino acids. The chain's CDR3 is CASSLNYQETQYF. The CDR3 nucleotides are TGTGCCAGCAGCTTGAACTACCAAGAGACCCAGTACTTC.

In its sample, this clone was seen many times. This chain uses TRBV18 with TRBJ1-5, with D unresolved. V was trimmed by 3 bases and J by 5 bases, leaving 11 bases between them. CDR3 length: 14 amino acids. CDR1 KGHSH and CDR2 LQKENI come from the germline V gene. CDR3 sequence: CASSPRGTDQPQHF. DNA of the CDR3: TGTGCCAGCTCACCCCGGGGTACCGATCAGCCCCAGCATTTT.

The rearrangement uses TRBV15 and TRBJ2-7, with D unclear. Germline V lookup: CDR1 LNHNV, CDR2 YYDKDF (reference sequence). Trimming took 3 bases from V and 3 from J, leaving 9 bases between them. The CDR3 extends over 13 amino acids. The CDR3: CATSRLSGYEQYF. The CDR3 DNA follows: TGTGCCACCAGCAGGCTAAGTGGCTACGAGCAGTACTTC.

This chain joins TRBV28 and TRBJ1-5; tentative D call: TRBD1 (5 bases). Trimming removed 2 bases from V and 6 bases from J, with 11 bases in between. Per the germline V gene, CDR1 is MDHEN and CDR2 is SYDVKM. The CDR3 contains 14 residues. In DNA form, the CDR3 reads TGTGCCAGCAGTTTAGCCAGGGAGGGTCAGCCCCAGCATTTT. Translation gives CASSLAREGQPQHF. Using reference TRBV28 and TRBJ1-5 for the parts outside the CDR3, the full variable domain is DVKVTQSSRYLVKRTGEKVFLECVQDMDHENMFWYRQDPGLGLRLIYFSYDVKMKEKGDIPEGYSVSREKKERFSLILESASTNQTSMYLCASSLAREGQPQHFGDGTRLSIL.

The chain links TRBV7-7 to TRBJ2-2, with 11 bases fitting TRBD2. CDR3 length: 16 amino acids. Per germline, CDR1 SSHAT and CDR2 FNYEAQ (reference sequence). With V trimmed by 6 bases and J by 5 bases, 8 bases remained unmatched. CDR3 nucleotide sequence: TGTGCCAGCAGACCGATAGCGGGAGGGTTTACCGGGGAGCTGTTTTTT. Its translation is CASRPIAGGFTGELFF.

This chain uses TRBV7-9 with TRBJ1-4, with a weak D call TRBD1 (5 bases). This CDR3 comprises 14 residues. Per the germline V gene, CDR1 is SEHNR and CDR2 is FQNEAQ (reference sequence). Trimming cost V 6 bases and J 7 bases, with 15 bases left between them. The chain's CDR3 is CASSPMGPGEKLFF. The CDR3 DNA reads TGTGCCAGCAGTCCCATGGGGCCGGGTGAAAAACTGTTTTTT.

The chain employs TRBV27 and TRBJ1-1, with 10 positions matching TRBD1. CDR1 MNHEY and CDR2 SMNVEV come from the germline V gene (reference sequence). This CDR3 is built from 16 residues. J lost 6 bases, V lost 2 bases, and 9 bases had no gene match. The CDR3 DNA reads as TGTGCCAGCAGTTTACCGGGGGACAGGGGCCCCGCTGAAGCTTTCTTT. As protein: CASSLPGDRGPAEAFF.

This chain uses TRBV2 with TRBJ2-7, with D maybe TRBD2 (5 bases). This CDR3 is 14 amino acids long. Trimming stripped 4 bases from V and 3 bases from J, with 13 bases between. In germline, CDR1 is SNHLY, CDR2 FYNNEI. The CDR3 loop is CASSGGQYLYEQYF. As DNA, the CDR3 is TGTGCCAGCAGTGGAGGGCAGTACCTCTACGAGCAGTACTTC.